Listed below are T cell receptor beta chains from one sample, sequenced in a study of human T cells and chemical hapten exposure. TCRdb analysed the RACE reads with MiXCR anew, one entry per CDR3 protein. The sample carries about 49,000 distinct CDR3 sequences, around 9.3% recorded once. The source was whole blood, collected in connection with sensitization to the hapten diphenylcyclopropenone (DPC). These TCRs come from a woman between 50 and 59 years old with alopecia areata. Some clones in this sample may be carry-over from other donors' samples. CDR3s include the opening cysteine and the closing phenylalanine or tryptophan. Fields, in order: D gene, J gene, V gene, clone size, CDR3 length, CDR3 DNA, CDR3 protein. D genes are given only for firm matches. For some rows the clone size is stated as once, few or many, or as a class when expanded; others skip it.

TRBD1,TRBJ2-1,TRBV4-3,many,14,TGCGCCAGCAGCCAGGACAGGGCCTACAATGAGCAGTTCTTC,CASSQDRAYNEQFF
TRBD2,TRBJ2-3,TRBV12-3/TRBV12-4,few,15,TGTGCCAGTAGGGGACTAGCGGGCCACACAGATACGCAGTATTTT,CASRGLAGHTDTQYF
.,TRBJ2-3,TRBV13,few,14,TGTGCCAGCAGCCCCCCGAGAACCACAGATACGCAGTATTTT,CASSPPRTTDTQYF
.,TRBJ2-4,TRBV5-1,few,14,TGCGCCAGCAGCTTAGGAACAGAGGAAAACATTCAGTACTTC,CASSLGTEENIQYF
.,TRBJ2-7,TRBV27,many,15,TGTGCCAGCAGTCCCCTCGCACTGGCGTCCTACGAGCAGTACTTC,CASSPLALASYEQYF
.,TRBJ2-7,TRBV20-1,many,12,TGCAGTGCTAGCGCTTCGTCGTTCGAGCAGTACTTC,CSASASSFEQYF
TRBD2,TRBJ2-1,TRBV5-5,many,15,TGTGCCAGCACCGAACTAGCGGGAGGGACGAATGAGCAGTTCTTC,CASTELAGGTNEQFF
TRBD2,TRBJ2-3,TRBV20-1,many,15,TGCAGTGCCGAAAGGACTAGCGGTTACACAGATACGCAGTATTTT,CSAERTSGYTDTQYF
.,TRBJ2-5,TRBV5-1,many,16,TGCGCCAGCTTCGAGACGGGCACCTACGCCGCAGAGACCCAGTACTTC,CASFETGTYAAETQYF
TRBD1,TRBJ1-4,TRBV20-1,many,13,TGCAGTGCGTGGGACAGCCAAGTTGAAAAACTGTTTTTT,CSAWDSQVEKLFF
.,TRBJ1-3,TRBV12-3/TRBV12-4,many,15,TGTGCCAGCAGCTTTCCAGTAAGAGCTGGAAACACCATATATTTT,CASSFPVRAGNTIYF
.,TRBJ2-1,TRBV3-1,.,15,TGTGCCAGCAGCCAAGATCCCAGGTCGGACAATGAGCAGTTCTTC,CASSQDPRSDNEQFF
TRBD1,TRBJ2-7,TRBV6-5,many,15,TGTGCCAGCAGCAGGGGACAGTCAGGGGCCTACGAGCAGTACTTC,CASSRGQSGAYEQYF
.,TRBJ1-5,TRBV5-6,many,13,TGTGCCAGCAGCACGGTACAGGGAAGGCAGCAGCATTTT,CASSTVQGRQQHF
TRBD1,TRBJ1-1,TRBV4-2,.,13,TGTGCCAGCAGCCGGACAGGGTCCACTGAAGCTTTCTTT,CASSRTGSTEAFF
.,TRBJ2-2,TRBV5-5,many,15,TGTGCCAGCAGAAGTGAACTCCAGAACACCGGGGAGCTGTTTTTT,CASRSELQNTGELFF
TRBD1,TRBJ2-3,TRBV12-3/TRBV12-4,.,15,TGTGCCAGCAGTCGGACAGGGGATAGCACAGATACGCAGTATTTT,CASSRTGDSTDTQYF
.,TRBJ2-1,TRBV4-3,few,17,TGCGCCAGCAGCCCAACTGTAGGTGGCTTGGGTAGGAATGAGCAGTTCTTC,CASSPTVGGLGRNEQFF
TRBD1,TRBJ1-1,TRBV28,.,15,TGTGCCAGCAGGCCAGGGGGCGCGTCGAACACTGAAGCTTTCTTT,CASRPGGASNTEAFF
TRBD2,TRBJ2-1,TRBV5-1,many,15,TGCGCCAGCAGCTTGGGGCGGGAGCTTAGCAATGAGCAGTTCTTC,CASSLGRELSNEQFF
TRBD2,TRBJ2-1,TRBV7-2,many,15,TGTGCCAGCAGCTCGATAGCGGGTGAGTTCAATGAGCAGTTCTTC,CASSSIAGEFNEQFF
.,TRBJ2-1,TRBV7-8,many,13,TGTGCCAGCAGCTTTCAAAGTTACAATGAGCAGTTCTTC,CASSFQSYNEQFF
.,TRBJ2-7,TRBV11-1,.,12,TGTGCCAGCAGCTTTGACAGCTACGAGCAGTACTTC,CASSFDSYEQYF
TRBD2,TRBJ2-7,TRBV20-1,many,15,TGCAGTGCTAGGGGGGGACTAGCGGTTTCCTACGAGCAGTACTTC,CSARGGLAVSYEQYF
.,TRBJ1-1,TRBV29-1,.,13,TGCAGCGTTGTTCACGGGTCCGGCACTGAAGCTTTCTTT,CSVVHGSGTEAFF